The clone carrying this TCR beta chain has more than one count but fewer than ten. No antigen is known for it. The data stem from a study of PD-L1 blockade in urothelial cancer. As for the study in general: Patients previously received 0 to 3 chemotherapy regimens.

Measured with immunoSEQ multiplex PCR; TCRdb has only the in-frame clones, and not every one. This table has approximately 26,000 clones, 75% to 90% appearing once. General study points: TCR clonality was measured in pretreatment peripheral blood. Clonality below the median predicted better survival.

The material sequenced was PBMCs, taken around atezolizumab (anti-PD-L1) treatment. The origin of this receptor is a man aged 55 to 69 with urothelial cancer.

CDR3: CSVGPPGQGYEQYF. The CDR3 region has the DNA TGCAGCGTTGGGCCCCCGGGACAGGGCTACGAGCAGTACTTC. The V and J genes are TRBV29-1 and TRBJ2-7; 9 bases fit TRBD1. Germline-derived CDR1 and CDR2 are SQVTM and ANQGSEA. Germline trimming cut 4 bases from V and 3 bases from J; bases unmatched to any gene: 7. This CDR3 is 14 amino acids long.